This T cell receptor (beta chain) was found in a study of T cell repertoires in cytomegalovirus infection. At the level of the study: From public TCR beta signatures came an indication of both CMV infection and matching HLA type.

Trimming shortened V by 0 bases and J by 5 bases, and 7 bases separated the two germline ends. Germline V gives CDR1 LNHDA, CDR2 SQIVND (reference sequence). The CDR3 contains 14 residues. This clonotype was recorded a few times. Its antigen is as yet unknown. TCRdb passed the reads through MiXCR, listing each CDR3 protein once. This repertoire shows 350,000 to 500,000 distinct CDR3 sequences, 30% to 40% found once; its top ten account for 12% to 15%. Study-wide results and caveats: Pooled public TCR beta family frequency picked out CMV carriers with the relevant HLA. Across the ex vivo response, the dominant clonotypes were HLA-C-restricted CMV-specific TCR beta clonotypes.

The sequence derives from a human donor in good health (CMV status not recorded). Some clones in this sample may be carry-over from other donors' samples. This chain joins TRBV19 and TRBJ2-2; D unclear. The specimen sequenced was PBMCs. CDR3 in DNA: TGTGCCAGTAGTATAGATCGGGTGACCGGGGAGCTGTTTTTT. Translation gives CASSIDRVTGELFF. The variable domain in full, with the rest retrieved from reference TRBV19 and TRBJ2-2, is DGGITQSPKYLFRKEGQNVTLSCEQNLNHDAMYWYRQDPGQGLRLIYYSQIVNDFQKGDIAEGYSVSREKKESFPLTVTSAQKNPTAFYLCASSIDRVTGELFFGEGSRLTVL.